The clone carrying this TCR beta chain was seen ten or more times. CDR1 is SSHAT, CDR2 FNYEAQ, per germline (reference sequence). Trimming pared 6 bases from V and 4 bases from J, leaving 12 bases between. The CDR3 covers 13 residues. TRAV and TRBV primers primed cDNA for both TCRalpha and TCRbeta. TCRs underwent 20 PCR cycles of amplification with a constant-region primer and V-primer adapter. Each CDR3 protein gets one entry after TCRdb re-called the reads with MiXCR. The table lists tens of thousands of distinct CDR3 sequences, roughly a sixth of them singletons, with 2.5% to 3.5% in the top ten. The source of the sample is a study of low-dose radiotherapy and immunotherapy resistance in tumors. Time point here: before trial treatment.

The gene calls are TRBV7-7 and TRBJ2-5; either TRBD1 or TRBD2 may fit D (5 bases each). The receptor's source is a male donor with prostate cancer. This sample comprised PBMCs, obtained before treatment. The CDR3 is CASSSGRGETQYF. The CDR3 DNA is TGTGCCAGCAGTTCGGGACGGGGAGAGACCCAGTACTTC.